This T cell receptor (beta chain) was recorded in a study of cytomegalovirus exposure and HLA in healthy donors. Broader study findings: While the bulk of TCR sequences proved rare, some public TCRs turned up in many donors.

Vbeta (60) and Jbeta (13) primers were used in the PCR. Sequencing was performed with immunoSEQ multiplex PCR; in TCRdb, only in-frame clones are kept and a portion is missing. This sample yields more than 95,000 clones, of which under 85% are seen a single time; 1% to 1.5% belongs to the top ten. CDR1 LGHNA and CDR2 YSLEER come from the germline V gene. CDR3 length: 15 amino acids. Trimming took 0 bases from V and 8 from J, leaving 15 bases between them. Remarks on this clone: Its antigen remains unknown.

The receptor was isolated from a man aged 25-40 years in good health and CMV-seronegative. The sequenced sample consisted of PBMCs. The chain employs TRBV4-3 and TRBJ2-3, with unresolved D. CDR3 amino acids: CASSQDQSWRLTQYF. The CDR3 DNA sequence: TGCGCCAGCAGCCAAGATCAGTCCTGGCGGCTTACGCAGTATTTT.